This TCR beta chain was profiled in a study of blood T cell repertoires in COVID-19 (dated by TCRdb to the early 2020s). Looking at the study overall: Samples from collaborators originated in the United States, Italy and Spain and spanned both the acute and convalescent phases of COVID-19. The material from the prospective study consisted of cDNA or gDNA derived from T cells, B-cell-depleted T cells, or PBMCs. Where available, HLA class I and class II types were obtained from metadata supplied by the sample provider rather than from assay-based typing. The samples were drawn from the first 160 participants of the ongoing ImmuneRACE study and from some 1,300 subjects provided by 6 global collaborators. The dataset comprised deeply sampled blood TCRbeta repertoires from subjects exposed to, actively infected with, or recovered from COVID-19. Sample metadata almost always included a de-identified subject ID, COVID-19 status, age in years and sex. The repertoires were released in a freely available public database meant as a resource for research on the immune response to SARS-CoV-2.

Taken from cysteine to phenylalanine, the CDR3 has 14 residues. Of all the DNA, just the CDR3 is kept, 42 bases in frame from base 1. V loses 6 bases of germline sequence and J loses 2 bases, and the interval between the two ends is 11 bases. From the germline V gene, CDR1 is MDHEN and CDR2 is SYDVKM. One collaborating source in Seattle enrolled patients during active infection and followed them longitudinally through the course of disease. Each collaborating institution followed its own protocols to collect whole blood in K2EDTA tubes. For TCRbeta analysis, collaborator samples were shipped as frozen whole blood, as isolated PBMCs, or as DNA extracted from either sample type. TCRbeta CDR3 regions were amplified from genomic DNA by means of the immunoSEQ Assay, a bias-controlled multiplex PCR. For the original study's pipeline: The number of nucleated cells in each sample was estimated by amplification of reference gene primers within the assay. Sequence reads were collapsed and filtered to measure the absolute abundance of every unique TCRbeta CDR3 rearrangement. For each sample, productive Simpson clonality was calculated as the square root of Simpson's diversity index over productive rearrangements. TCRdb obtained this table from immuneACCESS and retained in-frame rearrangements with V and J assigned. These tables miss some clones; where compared with another copy, unresolved V genes account for less than half of the shortfall, and the remainder is unexplained. The V and J calls and clone size were taken over from that table, and D and trimming were inferred from the DNA. The sample table shows roughly 300,000 clones, and 91% are seen once. The ten largest account for 2.2% of the sample.

Paper-wide results and their limitations: The quantity of clinical and demographic metadata differed by source and by participant and was supplied without curation.

This clone turned up a few times. Its antigen remains unidentified. The sample holds no much larger clone one base away, and base qualities are not on file. The sequence was collected from a woman younger than 45 with COVID-19, enrolled during active disease. The chain links TRBV28 with TRBJ1-5; no D gene is confidently identified. The sequencing sample was made of peripheral blood. CDR3 region: CASSYLGGNQPQHF. The bases read TGTGCCAGCAGCTACCTTGGTGGCAATCAGCCCCAGCATTTT.